This TCR beta chain was recovered during a study of OX40 agonist ivuxolimab in advanced cancers. In the study overall: An agonistic anti-OX40 (CD134) antibody, ivuxolimab, was used to treat the patients. Patient treatment consisted of intravenous ivuxolimab administration every 2 weeks at 0.01 to 10 mg/kg.

Generated by immunoSEQ multiplex PCR, the TCRdb table keeps only in-frame clones and is missing some. The sample carries some 73,000 clones, roughly nine tenths recorded once. Of note for this clone: Its specificity is not known.

CDR1 is SQVTM and CDR2 is ANQGSEA in the germline V gene. J was trimmed by 3 bases and V by 6 bases; bases with no gene match: 7. The CDR3 length is 14 residues. Study-wide results and limits: The antigens recognized by the expanded peripheral T cells, that is their antigen specificity, were not determined. Blood T cells, both CD4+ and CD8+, expanded clonally by week 6 at 0.1 to 3.0 mg/kg.

J is TRBJ2-2 and V is TRBV29-1; 7 bases map to TRBD2. This TCR was recovered from an adult with an advanced solid tumor such as melanoma, head and neck, liver or kidney cancer. Source: CD4+ or CD8+ T cells sorted from blood, taken in a trial of the OX40 agonist ivuxolimab. The CDR3 sequence: CSVRRGRDTGELFF. The CDR3 DNA follows: TGCAGCGTCCGCCGGGGGAGGGACACCGGGGAGCTGTTTTTT.